These 27 T cell receptor beta chains originate from one sample sequenced in a study of blood T cells in healthy people across ages. Through a sample-barcoded 5' primer and a J-beta primer mix, a second PCR was run for roughly 6 to 11 cycles. TCRdb analysed the 5' RACE reads with MiXCR anew, one entry per CDR3 protein. The sample lists approximately 1.5 million distinct CDR3 sequences, around 40% occurring once. What was sequenced was blood. The origin of the receptors is a woman under 30 in good health.

This clonotype was detected ten times or more. CDR3 loop: CASTSGGSYNEQFF. In DNA, the CDR3 is TGTGCCAGCACCAGTGGCGGGAGTTACAATGAGCAGTTCTTC. This sequence joins TRBV28 and TRBJ2-1, with TRBD2 matching over 7 bases. The trim removed 7 bases at V and 4 bases at J, leaving 7 bases unmatched. Per germline, CDR1 MDHEN and CDR2 SYDVKM. The CDR3 has 14 residues.

This clonotype was seen a single time. The chain carries TRBV20-1 and TRBJ2-7, with 7 bases aligning to TRBD2. The CDR3 covers 17 residues. Trimming removed 2 bases from V and 0 bases from J; junction bases left unmatched: 13. The germline gives CDR1 DFQATT, CDR2 SNEGSKA (reference sequence). As DNA, the CDR3 is TGCAGTGCTAGACCAGCGGGATCGGTCTCTAGCTCCTACGAGCAGTACTTC. This encodes CSARPAGSVSSSYEQYF.

The chain recombines TRBV29-1 with TRBJ1-2; TRBD1 might be the D (5 bases). Trimming removed 6 bases from V and 4 bases from J, with 12 bases in between. This CDR3 comprises 12 residues. CDR1 is SQVTM and CDR2 is ANQGSEA in the germline V gene. CDR3 region: CSVGGGTYGYTF. The CDR3 bases are TGCAGCGTCGGCGGGGGGACCTATGGCTACACCTTC.

The table lists this clonotype with a few counts. The chain joins TRBV4-3 to TRBJ2-7; 7 bases line up with TRBD2. V shed 0 bases and J 3 bases; nucleotides not matched to a gene: 8. From germline, CDR1 is LGHNA and CDR2 YSLEER. The CDR3 length is 16 residues. DNA of the CDR3: TGCGCCAGCAGCCAAGATTCGGTAGCGGGTGTCTACGAGCAGTACTTC. It encodes CASSQDSVAGVYEQYF.

In this sample, this clonotype turned up many times. The chain employs TRBV11-2 and TRBJ2-5; no clear D. The CDR3 sequence is 14 residues long. The V gene's germline CDR1 is SGHAT and CDR2 FQNNGV. Trimming removed 5 bases at V and 0 bases at J, with 10 bases between. CDR3 nucleotide sequence: TGTGCCAGCAGCGCCCCCCGTTACCAAGAGACCCAGTACTTC. It translates to CASSAPRYQETQYF.

This clonotype occurred a few times. The V gene is TRBV20-1, the J gene TRBJ1-2, with D unresolved. V was trimmed by 1 base and J by 6 bases, leaving 6 bases between them. The CDR3 is 11 residues long. The germline gives CDR1 DFQATT, CDR2 SNEGSKA (reference sequence). The chain's CDR3 is CSARGLDGYTF. The DNA of the CDR3 is TGCAGTGCTAGAGGGCTGGATGGCTACACCTTC.

The chain joins TRBV5-1 to TRBJ2-5; perhaps D is TRBD1 or TRBD2 (5 bases each). The CDR3 is made up of 17 amino acids. The V end lost 4 bases, the J end lost 11 bases, and 30 bases lay between the germline ends. Per germline, CDR1 SGHRS and CDR2 YFSETQ. The CDR3 coding sequence is TGCGCCAGCAGCCTATACCCGACAGCCCGAACGGGATATGAGCAGTACTTC. Its translation is CASSLYPTARTGYEQYF.

This chain joins TRBV27 and TRBJ1-2; D unclear. The CDR3 extends over 13 amino acids. Trimming removed 6 bases from V and 1 base from J, with 9 bases in between. Germline lookup yields CDR1 MNHEY and CDR2 SMNVEV (reference sequence). CDR3 sequence reads: CASRLRGNYGYTF. The CDR3 DNA reads TGTGCCAGCAGACTGCGGGGTAACTATGGCTACACCTTC.

The V call is TRBV9, the J call TRBJ1-2, with 10 bases fitting TRBD1. CDR1 SGDLS and CDR2 YYNGEE come from the germline V gene. This CDR3 is built from 12 residues. The V gene end was trimmed by 7 bases and the J gene end by 4 bases; junction bases not matched to a gene: 1. The CDR3 sequence is CASGQGVYGYTF. In DNA, the CDR3 is TGTGCCAGCGGACAGGGGGTCTATGGCTACACCTTC.

This clonotype has at least ten counts. The rearrangement joins TRBV7-3 to TRBJ2-1, with no clear D. Germline CDR1 reads SGHTA; CDR2 reads FQGTGA. The V and J ends lost 1 base and 4 bases respectively, with 5 bases between them. The CDR3 spans 13 residues. The CDR3 region has the DNA TGTGCCAGCAGCTTAAATCAATACAATGAGCAGTTCTTC. The encoded protein is CASSLNQYNEQFF.

The CDR3 DNA is TGCGCCAGCAGCTCTTCCAGTCCGACTAGCGGGGCCCTCTTCAATGAGCAGTTCTTC. It specifies CASSSSSPTSGALFNEQFF. The chain joins TRBV5-1 to TRBJ2-1; 11 bases match TRBD2. CDR1 is SGHRS and CDR2 is YFSETQ in the germline V gene. CDR3 length: 19 residues. V was pared by 3 bases and J by 6 bases, with 17 bases of the junction left unmatched.

The V and J genes are TRBV12-3 or TRBV12-4 and TRBJ2-1, with 7 positions matching TRBD1. The trim removed 6 bases at V and 4 bases at J, leaving 9 bases unmatched. The CDR3 covers 15 residues. The CDR3 region has the DNA TGTGCCAGCAGCACGGACAGGATCCTTTACAATGAGCAGTTCTTC. Protein: CASSTDRILYNEQFF.

The chain recombines TRBV5-1 with TRBJ1-4; the D gene is possibly TRBD1 (5 bases). The CDR3 covers 16 residues. Trimming took off 2 bases at V and 8 bases at J, with 19 bases between the two ends. Germline CDR1 reads SGHRS; CDR2 reads YFSETQ. The CDR3 DNA follows: TGCGCCAGCAGCTTCCGGGACGGGCGACGGAACGAAAAACTGTTTTTT. Its protein is CASSFRDGRRNEKLFF.

This clonotype was seen ten or more times. The gene calls are TRBV28 and TRBJ2-3; 8 bases are shared with TRBD1. The trim removed 7 bases at V and 6 bases at J, leaving 9 bases unmatched. Germline assignment: CDR1 MDHEN and CDR2 SYDVKM. CDR3 length: 14 residues. The CDR3 DNA is TGTGCCAGCAAAGGGACAGGAGAGGCGGATACGCAGTATTTT. Translated, it gives CASKGTGEADTQYF. Filled out from reference TRBV28 and TRBJ2-3, the complete variable domain reads DVKVTQSSRYLVKRTGEKVFLECVQDMDHENMFWYRQDPGLGLRLIYFSYDVKMKEKGDIPEGYSVSREKKERFSLILESASTNQTSMYLCASKGTGEADTQYFGPGTRLTVL.

V and J are TRBV12-3 or TRBV12-4 and TRBJ2-6; 10 bases map to TRBD1. CDR3 length: 18 residues. With 8 bases clipped from V and 0 bases from J, the junction kept 10 bases outside the gene matches. In DNA, the CDR3 is TGTGCCAGCCTACTGCGACAGGGGGCTCCCTCTGGGGCCAACGTCCTGACTTTC. Amino acids: CASLLRQGAPSGANVLTF.

The chain couples TRBV20-1 to TRBJ2-4; D unclear. V lost 5 bases and J lost 0, with 14 bases in between. This CDR3 has 15 residues. Germline lookup yields CDR1 DFQATT and CDR2 SNEGSKA (reference sequence). The CDR3 sequence: CSAPGGGVAKNIQYF. CDR3 nucleotides: TGCAGTGCTCCAGGCGGCGGCGTAGCCAAAAACATTCAGTACTTC.

This clonotype has only a few counts. J is TRBJ2-5 and V is TRBV7-3; 13 bases fit TRBD2. The assigned J gene may be wrong: the sequence end matches TRBJ2-7 better. This CDR3 contains 18 residues. CDR1 SGHTA and CDR2 FQGTGA come from the germline V gene. CDR3 amino acids: CASSLFPSRTSGSYEQYF. The CDR3 nucleotides are TGTGCCAGCAGCTTATTCCCTTCCAGGACTAGCGGGAGCTACGAGCAGTACTTC.

The V call is TRBV7-2, the J call TRBJ2-5, with D possibly being TRBD2 (5 bases). CDR3 size: 15 residues. The V end lost 5 bases, the J end lost 0 bases, and 13 bases lay between the germline ends. CDR1 is SGHTA and CDR2 is FQGNSA in the germline V gene. CDR3 sequence: CASSERWRDQETQYF. The CDR3 DNA follows: TGTGCCAGCAGCGAAAGGTGGCGGGACCAAGAGACCCAGTACTTC.

As to this clonotype: At one end, the junction sequence differs from germline, possibly due to a read error. The chain uses TRBV9 and TRBJ2-1; 11 nucleotides align to TRBD2. This CDR3 spans 17 amino acids. From germline, CDR1 is SGDLS and CDR2 YYNGEE. The chain's CDR3 is CASGVVAGGFSYNEQFF. The CDR3 coding sequence is TGTGCCAGCGGCGTAGTAGCGGGGGGGTTTTCCTACAATGAGCAGTTCTTC.

This chain connects TRBV6-5 to TRBJ1-4, with a possible D match to TRBD1 (5 bases). The CDR3 runs to 15 residues. Trimming cost V 5 bases and J 4 bases, with 14 bases left between them. Germline-derived CDR1 and CDR2 are MNHEY and SVGAGI. Here the CDR3 reads CASSGPGRHNEKLFF. The CDR3 DNA reads as TGTGCCAGCAGTGGACCGGGACGGCATAATGAAAAACTGTTTTTT.

This chain joins TRBV29-1 and TRBJ2-7, with unresolved D. The end of the DNA is better explained by TRBJ2-5, so the J call may be wrong. The CDR3 consists of 13 residues. Germline CDR1 reads SQVTM; CDR2 reads ANQGSEA. The CDR3 nucleotides are TGCAGCGTTGATGAAGGGATCCGGGAGACCCAGTACTTC. Its protein product is CSVDEGIRETQYF.

As to this clonotype: The germline gene is not matched at one end of the junction; a read error may be the cause. The rearrangement uses TRBV20-1 and TRBJ2-7; tentatively, D is TRBD2 (5 bases). Germline values: CDR1 DFQATT, CDR2 SNEGSKA (reference sequence). The CDR3 length is 14 residues. CDR3 DNA sequence: TGCAGTACTAGGCTGAGTTCCTATCACTACGAGCAGTACTTC. Translation: CSTRLSSYHYEQYF.

The rearrangement uses TRBV15 and TRBJ1-5, with D maybe TRBD1 (5 bases). V gave up 1 base and J gave up 4 bases, with 11 bases separating them. Germline V gives CDR1 LNHNV, CDR2 YYDKDF (reference sequence). CDR3 length: 15 residues. The CDR3 loop reads CATSRARRGNQPQHF. The CDR3 bases are TGTGCCACCAGCAGAGCCCGTCGGGGGAATCAGCCCCAGCATTTT.

This chain uses TRBV2 with TRBJ2-1; weak D call: TRBD2 (6 bases). The V and J ends lost 4 bases and 0 bases respectively, with 13 bases between them. The CDR3 covers 16 residues. In germline, CDR1 is SNHLY, CDR2 FYNNEI. The chain's CDR3 is CASSVTSTSSYNEQFF. The CDR3 DNA follows: TGTGCCAGCAGTGTAACTAGCACGAGCTCCTACAATGAGCAGTTCTTC.

The V and J genes are TRBV30 and TRBJ1-2; no definite D call. V lost 0 bases to trimming and J lost 3 bases, with 11 bases between them. The CDR3 has 14 residues. The germline V gene has CDR1 GTSNPN and CDR2 SVGIG (reference sequence). The CDR3 loop is CAWSVGMGDYGYTF. The CDR3 bases are TGTGCCTGGAGTGTAGGAATGGGCGACTATGGCTACACCTTC.

The J gene is TRBJ2-7, the V gene TRBV7-3; D possibly uses TRBD1 or TRBD2 (5 bases each). The germline V gene encodes CDR1 SGHTA and CDR2 FQGTGA. This CDR3 is built from 15 residues. With 5 bases removed from V and 3 bases from J, the gap between germline ends came to 17 bases. The CDR3 reads CASSKTGTAIYEQYF. CDR3 DNA: TGTGCCAGCAGCAAAACCGGGACGGCTATCTACGAGCAGTACTTC.

The rearrangement joins TRBV20-1 to TRBJ2-4; maybe TRBD2 (5 bases). CDR3 length: 12 amino acids. Germline V gene sequence: CDR1 DFQATT, CDR2 SNEGSKA (reference sequence). V was pared by 1 base and J by 15 bases, with 16 bases between. CDR3 in amino acids: CSARAREGSPYF. For the CDR3, the DNA is TGCAGTGCTAGAGCTAGGGAAGGGAGTCCGTACTTC.